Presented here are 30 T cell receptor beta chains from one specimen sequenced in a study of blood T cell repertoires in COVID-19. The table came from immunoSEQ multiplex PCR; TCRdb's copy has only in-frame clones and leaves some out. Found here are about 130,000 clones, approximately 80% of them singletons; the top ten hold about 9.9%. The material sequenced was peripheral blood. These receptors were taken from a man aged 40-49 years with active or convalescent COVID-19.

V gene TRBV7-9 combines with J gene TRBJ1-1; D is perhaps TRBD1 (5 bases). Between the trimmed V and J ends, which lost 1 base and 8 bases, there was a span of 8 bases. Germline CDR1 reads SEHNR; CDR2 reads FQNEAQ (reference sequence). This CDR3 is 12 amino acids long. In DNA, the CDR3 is TGTGCCAGCAGCTTAGGACAGCTGGAAGCTTTCTTT. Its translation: CASSLGQLEAFF.

The CDR3 spells CASSSGLSSYNEQFF. CDR3 sequence (DNA): TGTGCCAGCTCAAGTGGGCTTAGCTCCTACAATGAGCAGTTCTTC. The rearrangement links TRBV18 to TRBJ2-1; D gene unclear. Between the trimmed V and J ends, which lost 5 bases and 0 bases, there was a span of 11 bases. Germline values: CDR1 KGHSH, CDR2 LQKENI. There are 15 residues in the CDR3.

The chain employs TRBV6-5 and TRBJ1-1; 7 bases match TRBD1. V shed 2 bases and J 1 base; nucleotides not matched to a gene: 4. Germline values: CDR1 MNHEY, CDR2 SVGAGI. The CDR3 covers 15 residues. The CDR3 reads CASSYAQGRNTEAFF. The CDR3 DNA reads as TGTGCCAGCAGTTACGCACAGGGGCGGAACACTGAAGCTTTCTTT.

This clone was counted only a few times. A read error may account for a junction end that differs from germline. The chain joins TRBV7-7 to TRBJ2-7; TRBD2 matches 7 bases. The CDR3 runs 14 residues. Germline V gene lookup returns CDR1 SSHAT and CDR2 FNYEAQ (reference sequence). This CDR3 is CASSLEGGKSEQYF. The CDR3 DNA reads TGTGCTAGCAGCTTAGAGGGAGGGAAGTCCGAGCAGTACTTC.

The CDR3 bases are TGTGCCAGCAGCAGGGGAGGATCTTACGAGCAGTACTTC. Protein: CASSRGGSYEQYF. V and J are TRBV7-3 and TRBJ2-7; D perhaps matches TRBD2 (6 bases). Trimming took off 5 bases at V and 4 bases at J, with 12 bases between the two ends. This CDR3 region has 13 residues. In germline, CDR1 is SGHTA, CDR2 FQGTGA.

CDR3 nucleotide sequence: TGCGCCAGCAGCCAAGAAACCAGGAACAATTCACCCCTCCACTTT. It codes for CASSQETRNNSPLHF. This sequence joins TRBV4-3 and TRBJ1-6, with D unresolved. This CDR3 is built from 15 residues. Germline CDR1 and CDR2: LGHNA and YSLEER. V lost 0 bases, J lost 7 bases, and 10 bases lay in between.

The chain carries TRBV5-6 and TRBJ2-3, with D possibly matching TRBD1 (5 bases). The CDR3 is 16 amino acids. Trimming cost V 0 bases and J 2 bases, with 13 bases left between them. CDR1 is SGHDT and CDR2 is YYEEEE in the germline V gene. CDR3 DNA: TGTGCCAGCAGCTTGGTAGGGGTCCACTCCACAGATACGCAGTATTTT. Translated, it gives CASSLVGVHSTDTQYF.

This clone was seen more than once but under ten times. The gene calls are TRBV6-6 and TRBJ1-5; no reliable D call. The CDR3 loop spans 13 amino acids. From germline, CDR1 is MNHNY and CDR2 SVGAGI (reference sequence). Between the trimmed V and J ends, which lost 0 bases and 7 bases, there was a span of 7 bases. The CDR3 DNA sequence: TGTGCCAGCAGTTACTCGGCGGGGCAGCCCCAGCATTTT. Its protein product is CASSYSAGQPQHF.

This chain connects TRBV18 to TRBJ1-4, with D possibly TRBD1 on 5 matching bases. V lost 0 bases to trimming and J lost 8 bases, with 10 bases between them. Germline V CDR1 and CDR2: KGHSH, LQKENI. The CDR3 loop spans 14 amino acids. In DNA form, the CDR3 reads TGTGCCAGCTCACCACCGGGGCTGGGGGAAAAACTGTTTTTT. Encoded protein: CASSPPGLGEKLFF.

The CDR3 region is CASSGSGGRSQETQYF. The CDR3 nucleotides are TGTGCCAGCAGCGGTAGCGGGGGGCGAAGCCAAGAGACCCAGTACTTC. The chain uses TRBV7-9 and TRBJ2-5, with TRBD2 matching 10 bases. This CDR3 is built from 16 residues. V shed 5 bases, J shed 1 base, and the junction held 7 bases outside the gene matches. From germline, CDR1 is SEHNR and CDR2 FQNEAQ (reference sequence). Full variable domain (remainder filled in from reference TRBV7-9 and TRBJ2-5): DTGVSQNPRHKITKRGQNVTFRCDPISEHNRLYWYRQTLGQGPEFLTYFQNEAQLEKSRLLSDRFSAERPKGSFSTLEIQRTEQGDSAMYLCASSGSGGRSQETQYFGPGTRLLVL.

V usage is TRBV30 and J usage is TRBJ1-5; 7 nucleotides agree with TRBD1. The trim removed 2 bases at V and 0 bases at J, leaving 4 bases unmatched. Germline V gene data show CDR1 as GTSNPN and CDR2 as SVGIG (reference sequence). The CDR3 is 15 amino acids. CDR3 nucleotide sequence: TGTGCCTGGAGTAGACAGGGATATAGCAATCAGCCCCAGCATTTT. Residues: CAWSRQGYSNQPQHF.

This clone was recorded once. The CDR3 reads CASSQGGVKQSPLHF. The CDR3 region has the DNA TGTGCCAGCAGCCAGGGGGGGGTGAAGCAATCACCCCTCCACTTT. The chain employs TRBV3-1 (or the pseudogene TRBV3-2) and TRBJ1-6, with D possibly being TRBD1 (5 bases). The V end lost 3 bases, the J end lost 10 bases, and 16 bases lay between the germline ends. The V gene's germline CDR1 is LGHDT and CDR2 YNNKEL (reference sequence). The CDR3 spans 15 residues.

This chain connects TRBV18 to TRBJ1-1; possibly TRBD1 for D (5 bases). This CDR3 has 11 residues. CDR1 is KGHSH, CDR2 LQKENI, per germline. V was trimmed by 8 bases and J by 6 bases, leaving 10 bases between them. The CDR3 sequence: CASAGRSEAFF. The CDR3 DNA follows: TGTGCCAGCGCGGGACGATCTGAAGCTTTCTTT.

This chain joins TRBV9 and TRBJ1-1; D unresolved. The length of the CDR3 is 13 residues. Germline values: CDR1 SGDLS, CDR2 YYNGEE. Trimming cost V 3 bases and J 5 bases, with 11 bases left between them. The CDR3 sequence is CASSANELTEAFF. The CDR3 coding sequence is TGTGCCAGCAGCGCCAACGAGTTGACTGAAGCTTTCTTT.

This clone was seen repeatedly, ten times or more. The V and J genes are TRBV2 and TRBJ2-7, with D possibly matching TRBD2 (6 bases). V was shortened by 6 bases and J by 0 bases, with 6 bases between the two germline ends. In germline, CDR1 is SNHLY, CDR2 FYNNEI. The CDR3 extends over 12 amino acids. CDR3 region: CASREGSYEQYF. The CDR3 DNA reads TGTGCCAGCAGGGAGGGCTCCTACGAGCAGTACTTC.

As DNA, the CDR3 is TGTGCCAGCAGCCCTGGCCTCATTCAGCCCCAGCATTTT. It yields the protein CASSPGLIQPQHF. The J gene is TRBJ1-5, the V gene TRBV6-6; no clear D gene. The germline V gene has CDR1 MNHNY and CDR2 SVGAGI (reference sequence). CDR3 length: 13 residues. Trimming shortened V by 6 bases and J by 6 bases, and 12 bases separated the two germline ends.

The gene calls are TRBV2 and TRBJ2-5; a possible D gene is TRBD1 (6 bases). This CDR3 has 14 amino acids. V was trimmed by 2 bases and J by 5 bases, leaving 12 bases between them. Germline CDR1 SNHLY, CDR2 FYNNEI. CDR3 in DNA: TGTGCCAGCAGTGAACAGGGGACGGCGGAGACCCAGTACTTC. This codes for CASSEQGTAETQYF.

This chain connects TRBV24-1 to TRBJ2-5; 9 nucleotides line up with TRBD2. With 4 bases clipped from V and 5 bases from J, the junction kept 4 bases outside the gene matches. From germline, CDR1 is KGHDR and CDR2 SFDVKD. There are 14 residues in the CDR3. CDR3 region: CATSDSSGVETQYF. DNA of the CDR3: TGTGCCACCAGTGACTCTAGCGGGGTCGAGACCCAGTACTTC.

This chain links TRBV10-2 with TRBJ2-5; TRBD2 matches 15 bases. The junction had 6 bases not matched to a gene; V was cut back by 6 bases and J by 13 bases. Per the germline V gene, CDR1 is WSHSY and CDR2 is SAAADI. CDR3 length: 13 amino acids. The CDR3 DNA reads TGCGCCAGCAGAGGACTAGCGGGGGGGCCCGTGTACTTC. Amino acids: CASRGLAGGPVYF.

CDR3: CAISESPSGGNTGELFF. The CDR3 nucleotides read TGTGCCATCAGTGAGTCACCTAGCGGGGGAAACACCGGGGAGCTGTTTTTT. The chain carries TRBV10-3 and TRBJ2-2; TRBD2 agrees at 10 bases. J gave up 2 bases and V 0 bases, and 3 bases lay outside the gene matches. The CDR3 is 17 residues long. CDR1 and CDR2 from the germline V gene are ENHRY and SYGVKD.

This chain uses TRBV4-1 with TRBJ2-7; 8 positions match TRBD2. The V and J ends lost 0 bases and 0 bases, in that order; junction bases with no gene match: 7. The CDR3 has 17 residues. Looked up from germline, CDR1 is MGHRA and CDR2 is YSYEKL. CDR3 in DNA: TGCGCCAGCAGCCAAGATCCCCAGCGGGGGAGCTCCTACGAGCAGTACTTC. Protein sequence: CASSQDPQRGSSYEQYF.

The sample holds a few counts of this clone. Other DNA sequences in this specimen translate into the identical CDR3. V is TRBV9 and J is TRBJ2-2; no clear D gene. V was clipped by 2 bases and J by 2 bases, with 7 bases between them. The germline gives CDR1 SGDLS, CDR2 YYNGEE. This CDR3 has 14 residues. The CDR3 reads CASSVRYNTGELFF. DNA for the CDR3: TGTGCCAGCAGCGTCAGATATAACACCGGGGAGCTGTTTTTT.

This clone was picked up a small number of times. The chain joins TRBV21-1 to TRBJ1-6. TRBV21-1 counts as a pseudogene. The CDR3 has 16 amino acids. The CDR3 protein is CASSKPQRSLNSPLHF. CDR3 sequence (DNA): TGTGCCAGCAGCAAACCCCAAAGGAGTCTAAATTCACCCCTCCACTTT.

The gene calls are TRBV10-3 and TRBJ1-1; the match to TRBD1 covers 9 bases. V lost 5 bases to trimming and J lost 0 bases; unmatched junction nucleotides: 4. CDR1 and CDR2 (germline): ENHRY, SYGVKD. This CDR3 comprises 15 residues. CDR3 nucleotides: TGTGCCATCAGTCGTACAGGGGGCCTGAACACTGAAGCTTTCTTT. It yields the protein CAISRTGGLNTEAFF.

The CDR3 is CASSYSIRGGETQYF. CDR3 coding DNA: TGTGCCAGCAGTTACTCGATTAGGGGTGGAGAGACCCAGTACTTC. This chain uses TRBV6-2 or TRBV6-3 with TRBJ2-5; tentative D call: TRBD1 (5 bases). The germline gives CDR1 MNHEY, CDR2 SVGEGT. V gave up 0 bases and J gave up 4 bases, with 12 bases separating them. The CDR3 loop spans 15 amino acids.

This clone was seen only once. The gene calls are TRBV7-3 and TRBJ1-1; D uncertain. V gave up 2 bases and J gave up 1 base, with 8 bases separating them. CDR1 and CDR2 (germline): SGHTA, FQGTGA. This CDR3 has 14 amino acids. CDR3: CASSLGHSNTEAFF. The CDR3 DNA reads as TGTGCCAGCAGCTTAGGGCACTCGAACACTGAAGCTTTCTTT.

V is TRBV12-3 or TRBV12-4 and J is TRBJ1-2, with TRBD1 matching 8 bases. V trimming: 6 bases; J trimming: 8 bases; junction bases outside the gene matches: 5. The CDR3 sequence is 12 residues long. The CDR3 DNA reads TGTGCCAGCAGCGACAGGGGCCGGGGCTACACCTTC. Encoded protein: CASSDRGRGYTF.

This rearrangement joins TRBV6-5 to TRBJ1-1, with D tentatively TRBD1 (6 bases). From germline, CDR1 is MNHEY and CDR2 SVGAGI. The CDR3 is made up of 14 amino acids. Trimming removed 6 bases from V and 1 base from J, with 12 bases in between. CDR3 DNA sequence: TGTGCCAGCAGGACGACAGGAGAGAACACTGAAGCTTTCTTT. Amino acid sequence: CASRTTGENTEAFF.

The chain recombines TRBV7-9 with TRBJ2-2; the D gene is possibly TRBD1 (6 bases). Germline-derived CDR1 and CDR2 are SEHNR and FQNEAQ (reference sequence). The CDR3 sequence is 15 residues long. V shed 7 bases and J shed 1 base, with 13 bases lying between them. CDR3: CASTLDRWNTGELFF. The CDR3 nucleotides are TGTGCCAGCACCCTCGACAGGTGGAACACCGGGGAGCTGTTTTTT.

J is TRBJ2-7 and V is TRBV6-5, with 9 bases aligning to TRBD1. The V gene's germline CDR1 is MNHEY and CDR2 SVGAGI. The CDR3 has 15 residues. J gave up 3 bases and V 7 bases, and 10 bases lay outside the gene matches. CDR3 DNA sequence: TGTGCCAGCACCTCCCCGGGACAGGGATACTACGAGCAGTACTTC. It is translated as CASTSPGQGYYEQYF.